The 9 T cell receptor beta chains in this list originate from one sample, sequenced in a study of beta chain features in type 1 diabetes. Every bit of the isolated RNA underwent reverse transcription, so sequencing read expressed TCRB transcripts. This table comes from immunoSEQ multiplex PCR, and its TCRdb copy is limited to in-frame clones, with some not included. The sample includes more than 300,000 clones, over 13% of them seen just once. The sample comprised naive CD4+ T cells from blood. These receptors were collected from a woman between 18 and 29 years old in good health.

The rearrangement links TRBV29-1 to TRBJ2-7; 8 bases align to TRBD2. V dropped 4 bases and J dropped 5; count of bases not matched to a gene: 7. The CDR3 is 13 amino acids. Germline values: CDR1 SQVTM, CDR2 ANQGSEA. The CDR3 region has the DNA TGCAGCGTTGGGGGACTAGAATTTGACGAGCAGTACTTC. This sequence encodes CSVGGLEFDEQYF.

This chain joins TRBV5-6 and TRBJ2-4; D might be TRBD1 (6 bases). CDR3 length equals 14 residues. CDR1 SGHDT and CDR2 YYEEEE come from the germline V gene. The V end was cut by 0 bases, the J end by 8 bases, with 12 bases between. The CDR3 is CASSLGTGTDIQYF. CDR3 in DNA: TGTGCCAGCAGCTTGGGCACAGGGACGGACATTCAGTACTTC. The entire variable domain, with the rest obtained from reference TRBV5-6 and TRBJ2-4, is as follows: DAGVTQSPTHLIKTRGQQVTLRCSPKSGHDTVSWYQQALGQGPQFIFQYYEEEERQRGNFPDRFSGHQFPNYSSELNVNALLLGDSALYLCASSLGTGTDIQYFGAGTRLSVL.

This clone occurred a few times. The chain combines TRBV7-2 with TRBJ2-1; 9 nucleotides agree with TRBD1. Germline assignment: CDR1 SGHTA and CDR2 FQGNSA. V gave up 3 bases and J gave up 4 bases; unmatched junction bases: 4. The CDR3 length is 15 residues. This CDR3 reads CASSFGDREYNEQFF. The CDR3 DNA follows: TGTGCCAGCAGCTTCGGGGACAGGGAATACAATGAGCAGTTCTTC.

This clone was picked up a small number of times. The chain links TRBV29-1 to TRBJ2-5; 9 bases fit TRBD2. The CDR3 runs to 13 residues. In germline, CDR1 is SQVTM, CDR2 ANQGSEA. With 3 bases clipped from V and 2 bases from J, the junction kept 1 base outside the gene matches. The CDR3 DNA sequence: TGCAGCGTTGATGGACTAGCGCAAGAGACCCAGTACTTC. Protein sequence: CSVDGLAQETQYF.

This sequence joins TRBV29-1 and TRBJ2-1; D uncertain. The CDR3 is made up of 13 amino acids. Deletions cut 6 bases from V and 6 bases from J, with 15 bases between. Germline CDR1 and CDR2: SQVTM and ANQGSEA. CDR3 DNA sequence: TGCAGCGTAGAGGCATCTCATAGCAATGAGCAGTTCTTC. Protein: CSVEASHSNEQFF.

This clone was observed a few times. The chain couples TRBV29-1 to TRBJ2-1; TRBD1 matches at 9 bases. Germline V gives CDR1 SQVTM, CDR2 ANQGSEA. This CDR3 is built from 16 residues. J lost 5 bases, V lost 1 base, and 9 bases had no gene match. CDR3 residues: CSVEVLQGARNNEQFF. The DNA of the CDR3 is TGCAGCGTTGAAGTCCTACAGGGGGCGCGAAACAATGAGCAGTTCTTC.

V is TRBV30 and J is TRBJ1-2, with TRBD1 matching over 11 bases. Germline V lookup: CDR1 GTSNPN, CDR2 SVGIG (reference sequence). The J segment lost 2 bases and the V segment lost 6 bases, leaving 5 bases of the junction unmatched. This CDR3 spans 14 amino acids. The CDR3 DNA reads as TGTGCCTGCCTGGGACAGGGGGGAAACTATGGCTACACCTTC. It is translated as CACLGQGGNYGYTF.

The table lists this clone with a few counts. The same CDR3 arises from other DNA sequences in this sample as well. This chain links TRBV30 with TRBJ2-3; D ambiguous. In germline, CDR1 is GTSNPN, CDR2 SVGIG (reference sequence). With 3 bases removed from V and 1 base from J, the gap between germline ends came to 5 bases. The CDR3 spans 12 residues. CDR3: CAWSTGTDTQYF. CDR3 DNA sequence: TGTGCCTGGAGCACGGGCACAGATACGCAGTATTTT.

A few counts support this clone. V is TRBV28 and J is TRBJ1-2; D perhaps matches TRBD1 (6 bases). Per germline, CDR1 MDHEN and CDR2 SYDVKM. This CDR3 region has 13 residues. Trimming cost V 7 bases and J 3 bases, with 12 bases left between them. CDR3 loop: CASTNGQHYGYTF. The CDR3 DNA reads TGTGCCAGCACCAACGGACAGCACTATGGCTACACCTTC.